These 14 T cell receptor beta chains were all obtained from the same sample, sequenced in a study of blood T cell repertoires in COVID-19. Only in-frame clones appear in the TCRdb table, and some are missing; sequencing was by immunoSEQ multiplex PCR. The profile covers about 200,000 clones, with 70% to 90% appearing a single time and around 4% taken by the ten largest. Input material: PBMCs or T cells enriched from blood (not recorded which). These receptors were taken from a middle-aged woman with acute COVID-19.

V and J are TRBV30 and TRBJ1-5, with 10 nucleotides matching TRBD1. The CDR3 extends over 14 amino acids. Germline loops: CDR1 GTSNPN, CDR2 SVGIG (reference sequence). V lost 5 bases to trimming and J lost 7 bases; unmatched junction nucleotides: 8. Here the CDR3 DNA reads TGTGCCTGGGGGCCGGGACAGGGGAAACAGCCCCAGCATTTT. Its translation: CAWGPGQGKQPQHF.

J is TRBJ2-1 and V is TRBV14; D call uncertain. The CDR3 length is 13 residues. Trimming shortened V by 5 bases and J by 1 base, and 6 bases separated the two germline ends. Germline lookup yields CDR1 SGHDN and CDR2 FVKESK. The CDR3 loop reads CASSSESYNEQFF. The CDR3 DNA is TGTGCCAGCAGCAGTGAGTCCTACAATGAGCAGTTCTTC. Full variable domain (missing parts from reference TRBV14 and TRBJ2-1): EAGVTQFPSHSVIEKGQTVTLRCDPISGHDNLYWYRRVMGKEIKFLLHFVKESKQDESGMPNNRFLAERTGGTYSTLKVQPAELEDSGVYFCASSSESYNEQFFGPGTRLTVL.

The rearrangement uses TRBV11-2 and TRBJ2-5; possibly TRBD1 for D (6 bases). Germline-derived CDR1 and CDR2 are SGHAT and FQNNGV. Between the trimmed V and J ends, which lost 3 bases and 2 bases, there was a span of 13 bases. The CDR3 loop spans 15 amino acids. CDR3 amino acids: CASSLRRTEQETQYF. In DNA, the CDR3 is TGTGCCAGCAGCTTGAGGAGGACAGAACAAGAGACCCAGTACTTC.

V gene TRBV19 combines with J gene TRBJ2-1; D is uncertain. V was clipped by 1 base and J by 0 bases, with 7 bases between them. CDR1 and CDR2 from the germline V gene are LNHDA and SQIVND (reference sequence). The CDR3 is 15 residues long. The CDR3 reads CASSIAESSYNEQFF. In DNA, the CDR3 is TGTGCCAGTAGTATAGCGGAGTCCTCCTACAATGAGCAGTTCTTC. Using reference TRBV19 and TRBJ2-1 for the parts outside the CDR3, the full variable domain is DGGITQSPKYLFRKEGQNVTLSCEQNLNHDAMYWYRQDPGQGLRLIYYSQIVNDFQKGDIAEGYSVSREKKESFPLTVTSAQKNPTAFYLCASSIAESSYNEQFFGPGTRLTVL.

V and J are TRBV2 and TRBJ2-1, with TRBD2 identical over 11 bases. This CDR3 spans 13 amino acids. V shed 6 bases, J shed 10 bases, and the junction held 5 bases outside the gene matches. CDR1 is SNHLY, CDR2 FYNNEI, per germline. The CDR3 spells CASRGTSGDEQFF. CDR3 DNA: TGTGCCAGCAGGGGGACTAGCGGAGACGAGCAGTTCTTC.

This chain uses TRBV11-2 with TRBJ2-2; no reliable D call. From germline, CDR1 is SGHAT and CDR2 FQNNGV. The germline V and J ends were trimmed by 0 bases and 7 bases, with 6 bases remaining between them. CDR3 size: 13 residues. The CDR3 here is CASSLERVGELFF. CDR3 DNA sequence: TGTGCCAGCAGCTTAGAAAGAGTCGGGGAGCTGTTTTTT.

The genes are TRBV5-1 and TRBJ2-1; weak D call: TRBD1 (7 bases). The germline CDR1 and CDR2 sequences are SGHRS and YFSETQ. The CDR3 is 13 residues long. The V gene lost 4 bases and the J gene lost 8 bases, with 13 bases spanning the gap. CDR3 residues: CASSPGGGYEQFF. Here the CDR3 DNA reads TGCGCCAGCAGCCCCGGAGGGGGCTATGAGCAGTTCTTC.

This chain joins TRBV14 and TRBJ2-7, with D uncertain. The CDR3 runs to 14 residues. Trimming removed 0 bases at V and 2 bases at J, with 8 bases between. Germline CDR1 and CDR2: SGHDN and FVKESK. The CDR3 sequence: CASSQEAPPYEQYF. The CDR3 DNA is TGTGCCAGCAGCCAAGAGGCCCCTCCCTACGAGCAGTACTTC.

This chain connects TRBV4-1 to TRBJ2-1; 8 bases agree with TRBD1. Germline V gene sequence: CDR1 MGHRA, CDR2 YSYEKL. This CDR3 is built from 19 residues. Germline trimming cut 0 bases from V and 0 bases from J; bases unmatched to any gene: 10. Written as DNA, the CDR3 is TGCGCCAGCAGCCAAGATTTCGGACAGGGAATTTTCTCCTACAATGAGCAGTTCTTC. It translates to CASSQDFGQGIFSYNEQFF.

This chain joins TRBV18 and TRBJ2-1; 7 positions agree with TRBD1. The CDR3 loop spans 13 amino acids. J gave up 7 bases and V 6 bases, and 6 bases lay outside the gene matches. Germline values: CDR1 KGHSH, CDR2 LQKENI. The CDR3 DNA reads TGTGCCAGCTCCTCCGACAGGGTTAATGAGCAGTTCTTC. The encoded protein is CASSSDRVNEQFF.

This clone was detected only once. This chain uses TRBV12-3 or TRBV12-4 with TRBJ1-5; TRBD1 aligns across 8 bases. V was pared by 2 bases and J by 6 bases, with 0 bases of the junction left unmatched. The CDR3 contains 13 residues. CDR3 region: CASSLQGAQPQHF. CDR3 nucleotide sequence: TGTGCCAGCAGTTTACAGGGGGCTCAGCCCCAGCATTTT.

This chain connects TRBV3-1 (or the pseudogene TRBV3-2) to TRBJ1-1; TRBD1 matches at 7 bases. Looked up from germline, CDR1 is LGHDT and CDR2 is YNNKEL (reference sequence). This CDR3 has 17 amino acids. V lost 4 bases, J lost 1 base, and 12 bases stayed unmatched. CDR3 amino acids: CASSPRGLPQGNTEAFF. As DNA, the CDR3 is TGTGCCAGCAGCCCAAGGGGGCTGCCACAGGGGAACACTGAAGCTTTCTTT.

V usage is TRBV28 and J usage is TRBJ2-7; D is unclear. The CDR3 is made up of 12 amino acids. Looked up from germline, CDR1 is MDHEN and CDR2 is SYDVKM. The V end lost 3 bases, the J end lost 3 bases, and 6 bases lay between the germline ends. CDR3 protein: CASSFSVYEQYF. The CDR3 region has the DNA TGTGCCAGCAGTTTCTCCGTCTACGAGCAGTACTTC.

The chain carries TRBV3-1 (or the pseudogene TRBV3-2) and TRBJ2-7; 8 positions agree with TRBD1. V shed 3 bases and J 1 base; nucleotides not matched to a gene: 2. The CDR3 length is 14 residues. The germline V gene encodes CDR1 LGHDT and CDR2 YNNKEL (reference sequence). DNA for the CDR3: TGTGCCAGCAGCCACCGGGACAGGTCCTACGAGCAGTACTTC. Its protein product is CASSHRDRSYEQYF.